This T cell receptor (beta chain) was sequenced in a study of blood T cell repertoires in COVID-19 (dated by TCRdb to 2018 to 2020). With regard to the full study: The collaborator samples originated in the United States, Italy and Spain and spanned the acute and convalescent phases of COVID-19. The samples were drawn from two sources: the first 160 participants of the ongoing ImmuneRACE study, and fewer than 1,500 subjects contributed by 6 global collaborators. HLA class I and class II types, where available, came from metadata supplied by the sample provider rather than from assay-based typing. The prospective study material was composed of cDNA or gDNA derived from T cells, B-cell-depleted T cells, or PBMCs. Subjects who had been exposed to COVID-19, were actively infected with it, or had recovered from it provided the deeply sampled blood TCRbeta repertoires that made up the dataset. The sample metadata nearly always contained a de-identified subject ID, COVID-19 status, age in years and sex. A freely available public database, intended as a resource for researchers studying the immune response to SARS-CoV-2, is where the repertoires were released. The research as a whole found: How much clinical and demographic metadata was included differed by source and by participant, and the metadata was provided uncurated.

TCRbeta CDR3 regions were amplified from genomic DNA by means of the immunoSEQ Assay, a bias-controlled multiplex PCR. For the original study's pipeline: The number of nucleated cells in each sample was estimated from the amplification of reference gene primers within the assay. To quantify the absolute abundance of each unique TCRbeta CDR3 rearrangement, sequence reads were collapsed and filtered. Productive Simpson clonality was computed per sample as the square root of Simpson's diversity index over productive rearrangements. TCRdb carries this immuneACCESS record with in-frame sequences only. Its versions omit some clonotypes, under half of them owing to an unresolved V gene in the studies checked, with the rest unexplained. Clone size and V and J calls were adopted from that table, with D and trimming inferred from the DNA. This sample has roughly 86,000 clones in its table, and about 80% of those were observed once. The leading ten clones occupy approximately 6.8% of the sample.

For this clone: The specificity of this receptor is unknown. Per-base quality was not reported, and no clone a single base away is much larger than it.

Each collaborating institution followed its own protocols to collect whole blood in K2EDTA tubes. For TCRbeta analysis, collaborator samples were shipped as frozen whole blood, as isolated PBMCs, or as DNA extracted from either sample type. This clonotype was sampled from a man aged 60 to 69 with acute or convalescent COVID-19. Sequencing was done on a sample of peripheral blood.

The bases read TGTGCCAGCAGCACGGGGGGACAGGTGAACACTGAAGCTTTCTTT. It encodes CASSTGGQVNTEAFF. Rearrangement joined TRBV11-1 to TRBJ1-1; TRBD1 aligns with 8 central bases. The germline V gene (reference sequence) supplies CDR1 SGHAT and CDR2 FQDESV. From cysteine to phenylalanine, the CDR3 is 15 amino acids long. Only CDR3 DNA remains: 45 bases, in frame from the first base. Relative to germline, V is missing 5 bases and J is missing 0 bases, with 5 bases of the junction outside any gene match.